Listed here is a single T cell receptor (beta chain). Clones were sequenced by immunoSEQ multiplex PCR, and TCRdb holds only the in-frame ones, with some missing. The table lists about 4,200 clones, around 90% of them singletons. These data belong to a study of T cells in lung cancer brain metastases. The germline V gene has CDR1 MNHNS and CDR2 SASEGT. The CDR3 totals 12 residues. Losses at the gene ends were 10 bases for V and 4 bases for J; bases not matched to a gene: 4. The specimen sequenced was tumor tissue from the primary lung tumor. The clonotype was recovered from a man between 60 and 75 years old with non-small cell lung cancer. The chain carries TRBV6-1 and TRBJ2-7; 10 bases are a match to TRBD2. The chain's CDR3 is CAISGGPYEQYF. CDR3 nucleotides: TGTGCCATTAGCGGGGGGCCTTACGAGCAGTACTTC.